The subject of this entry is one T cell receptor (beta chain). Its specificity is unknown. The sample originates from a study of shared clonotypes between healthy human individuals. Background on the study: Aged between 18 and 49, the donors were a couple of women and three men.

Study-level points and caveats: Researchers found naive subsets generally carried larger estimated richness than memory subsets. It was anticipated that sequencing depth would influence how many clonotypes donors shared.

Germline V CDR1 and CDR2: LGHNA, YNFKEQ. The CDR3 runs 12 residues. Trimming took off 8 bases at V and 11 bases at J, with 18 bases between the two ends. Assay: immunoSEQ multiplex PCR; the TCRdb copy retains only in-frame clones and omits some. The data hold a few million clones, with around 93% observed a single time. The investigators split CD4+ cells into a CD45RA+ naive subset and a CD45RA-negative memory subset. This chain connects TRBV4-2 to TRBJ1-1, with a possible D match to TRBD1 (6 bases). Sequenced sample: naive CD4+ T cells from PBMCs. Subset here: CD45RA+ positively selected. The sequence was obtained from a man aged 18 to 35 in good health. Some clones in this sample may be carry-over from other donors' samples. Here the CDR3 DNA reads TGTGCCAGCGCCAGTCTCGGGCAGGGGGCTTTCTTT. This encodes CASASLGQGAFF.